A single sample is the source of the 21 T cell receptor beta chains below, sequenced in a study of T cells in Graves' hyperthyroidism and ophthalmopathy. RNA transcripts yielded amplified TCR beta CDR3 regions. The HTBI primer set served for first-round RT-PCR of the TCR CDR3. MiXCR, run by TCRdb on the multiplex PCR reads, gives a single entry per CDR3 protein. The sample holds about 330,000 distinct CDR3 sequences; around 13% are singletons and the top ten take around 32%. Sample: blood. The receptors were gathered from a woman aged 40 to 50 with Graves' ophthalmopathy.

The V and J genes are TRBV5-4 and TRBJ2-5; 7 bases agree with TRBD1. Germline values: CDR1 SGHNT, CDR2 YYREEE (reference sequence). The CDR3 consists of 14 residues. After removal of 2 bases from V and 2 bases from J, the junction contained 3 bases not matched to a gene. Here the CDR3 reads CASSLAQGQETQYF. CDR3 in DNA: TGTGCCAGCAGCTTAGCACAGGGGCAAGAGACCCAGTACTTC. Drawing the rest from reference TRBV5-4 and TRBJ2-5, the complete variable domain is ETGVTQSPTHLIKTRGQQVTLRCSSQSGHNTVSWYQQALGQGPQFIFQYYREEENGRGNFPPRFSGLQFPNYSSELNVNALELDDSALYLCASSLAQGQETQYFGPGTRLLVL.

This clonotype has a count of ten or more. V is TRBV12-3 or TRBV12-4 and J is TRBJ2-1, with D hard to call. The CDR3 extends over 15 amino acids. The V end was cut by 3 bases, the J end by 8 bases, with 17 bases between. The CDR3 region has the DNA TGTGCCAGCAGTTTTCAGCGTTGGGAAGGAGATGAGCAGTTCTTC. This gives the protein CASSFQRWEGDEQFF.

This clonotype was seen a handful of times. This could be a read error, since a much larger clone is one nucleotide away. The rearrangement links TRBV2 to TRBJ2-3; D is unclear. Deletions cut 8 bases from V and 2 bases from J, with 17 bases between. The CDR3 is 15 amino acids. Per germline, CDR1 SNHLY and CDR2 FYNNEI. This CDR3 is CASASGLENTDTQYF. As DNA, the CDR3 is TGTGCCAGCGCAAGTGGTCTGGAGAACACAGATACGCAGTATTTT.

The chain links TRBV7-6 to TRBJ1-1; 7 bases are shared with TRBD1. Per the germline V gene, CDR1 is SGHVS and CDR2 is FNYEAQ. The CDR3 has 14 amino acids. V trimming: 5 bases; J trimming: 3 bases; junction bases outside the gene matches: 6. CDR3 in amino acids: CASSPGTVYTEAFF. CDR3 in DNA: TGTGCCAGCAGCCCCGGGACAGTTTACACTGAAGCTTTCTTT.

The V and J genes are TRBV7-2 and TRBJ2-7; 8 positions match TRBD1. CDR3 size: 14 residues. J lost 6 bases, V lost 8 bases, and 12 bases had no gene match. Germline V gives CDR1 SGHTA, CDR2 FQGNSA. CDR3 protein: CASCQGAGDREQYF. CDR3 DNA: TGTGCCAGCTGTCAGGGGGCAGGGGATCGCGAGCAGTACTTC.

Worth noting for this clonotype: This may arise from a read error, as a much more abundant clone is one base away. The chain couples TRBV12-3 or TRBV12-4 to TRBJ2-1; 8 bases line up with TRBD1. V trimming: 7 bases; J trimming: 7 bases; junction bases outside the gene matches: 12. The CDR3 extends over 15 amino acids. The CDR3 protein is CASKLGRGRLNEQFF. CDR3 DNA sequence: TGTGCCAGCAAACTGGGCAGGGGGCGTCTGAATGAGCAGTTCTTC.

This clonotype came up many times. This rearrangement joins TRBV29-1 to TRBJ2-5; TRBD1 is a possible D gene (5 bases). With 7 bases removed from V and 12 bases from J, the gap between germline ends came to 21 bases. The CDR3 has 12 amino acids. Germline loops: CDR1 SQVTM, CDR2 ANQGSEA. The chain's CDR3 is CSASQLVGPEYF. In nucleotides, the CDR3 is TGCAGCGCTTCCCAGCTCGTGGGGCCCGAGTACTTC.

This clonotype has at least ten counts. The rearrangement links TRBV7-8 to TRBJ1-6; a possible D gene is TRBD1 (6 bases). The CDR3 loop spans 15 amino acids. Trimming cost V 5 bases and J 10 bases, with 18 bases left between them. Germline CDR1 SGHVS, CDR2 FQNEAQ. The CDR3 DNA follows: TGTGCCAGCAGCCCTTTACAGGGAGACAGCTCACCCCTCCACTTT. It encodes CASSPLQGDSSPLHF.

The rearrangement joins TRBV30 to TRBJ1-2, with 7 nucleotides matching TRBD1. This CDR3 contains 12 residues. Trimming removed 5 bases from V and 3 bases from J; junction bases left unmatched: 3. The germline V gene has CDR1 GTSNPN and CDR2 SVGIG (reference sequence). CDR3: CAWDRDYYGYTF. The CDR3 DNA reads as TGTGCCTGGGACAGGGACTACTATGGCTACACCTTC.

This chain joins TRBV2 and TRBJ1-2, with a possible D match to TRBD1 (5 bases). This CDR3 has 15 residues. Germline CDR1 is SNHLY and CDR2 is FYNNEI. V lost 3 bases and J 4 bases, leaving 15 bases between the germline ends. In DNA form, the CDR3 reads TGTGCCAGCAGTGACGAACCCCTAGGGACCTATGGCTACACCTTC. Protein product: CASSDEPLGTYGYTF.

Only a few counts were recorded for this clonotype. This chain uses TRBV7-2 with TRBJ2-7; D not resolved. V was clipped by 0 bases and J by 3 bases, with 9 bases between them. This CDR3 region has 14 residues. Germline V gene data show CDR1 as SGHTA and CDR2 as FQGNSA. CDR3 nucleotides: TGTGCCAGCAGCTTAGCCCTTTGGGGCTACGAGCAGTACTTC. Translated, it gives CASSLALWGYEQYF.

This clonotype occurred many times. The chain employs TRBV7-2 and TRBJ2-3, with 7 positions matching TRBD1. Germline V CDR1 and CDR2: SGHTA, FQGNSA. V shed 2 bases, J shed 2 bases, and the junction held 10 bases outside the gene matches. The CDR3 runs 17 residues. DNA of the CDR3: TGTGCCAGCAGCTTAACAGGGGCCCACACGAACACAGATACGCAGTATTTT. Translating gives CASSLTGAHTNTDTQYF.

In this sample, this clonotype turned up a few times. An end of the junction differs from the germline gene, which may be a read error. The V call is TRBV6-9, the J call TRBJ1-5; the D gene is possibly TRBD1 (6 bases). The germline CDR1 and CDR2 sequences are MNHGY and SVAAGI. The CDR3 runs 20 residues. In DNA form, the CDR3 reads TGTGTCAGCAGAGATGCTCCCAACGAGGACAGACTATATAGCAATCAGCCCCAGCATTTT. Translated: CVSRDAPNEDRLYSNQPQHF.

This clonotype was picked up many times. The CDR3 nucleotides are TGTGCCAGCAGCCGACCCGGTCAGGGTCCCGAGCAGTACTTC. Translated, it gives CASSRPGQGPEQYF. The chain joins TRBV7-9 to TRBJ2-7; a possible D gene is TRBD1 (5 bases). The CDR3 is 14 residues long. V gave up 5 bases and J gave up 6 bases, with 17 bases separating them. The germline V gene has CDR1 SEHNR and CDR2 FQNEAQ (reference sequence).

The sample holds many counts of this clonotype. CDR3 sequence reads: CASSLELRHSGQFF. CDR3 sequence (DNA): TGTGCCAGCAGCTTGGAGCTCCGACATTCCGGGCAGTTCTTC. The chain couples TRBV11-2 to TRBJ2-1; D ambiguous. Trimming took 3 bases from V and 12 from J, leaving 18 bases between them. Per the germline V gene, CDR1 is SGHAT and CDR2 is FQNNGV. CDR3 size: 14 residues.

The table lists this clonotype with many counts. The V gene is TRBV11-2, the J gene TRBJ2-5, with D possibly being TRBD1 or TRBD2 (6 bases each). Deletions cut 3 bases from V and 2 bases from J, with 13 bases between. Germline assignment: CDR1 SGHAT and CDR2 FQNNGV. The CDR3 length is 15 residues. The CDR3 sequence is CASSLYSGAQETQYF. The CDR3 nucleotides read TGTGCCAGCAGCTTGTATTCGGGGGCTCAAGAGACCCAGTACTTC.

In its sample, this clonotype was seen a few times. This chain links TRBV28 with TRBJ2-7, with D maybe TRBD1 (6 bases). The germline CDR1 and CDR2 sequences are MDHEN and SYDVKM. V was clipped by 6 bases and J by 2 bases, with 8 bases between them. The CDR3 is 12 amino acids. DNA of the CDR3: TGTGCCAGCAGGACAGGAACCTACGAGCAGTACTTC. It specifies CASRTGTYEQYF.

Many counts were recorded for this clonotype. The chain links TRBV6-1 to TRBJ2-1; TRBD1 might be the D (5 bases). There are 13 residues in the CDR3. Trimming pared 6 bases from V and 5 bases from J, leaving 11 bases between. CDR1 is MNHNS, CDR2 SASEGT, per germline. The CDR3 here is CASRPDSHNEQFF. The CDR3 DNA sequence: TGTGCCAGCAGGCCCGACAGTCACAATGAGCAGTTCTTC.

V usage is TRBV6-9 and J usage is TRBJ2-7; D is perhaps TRBD1 (6 bases). Germline V gene sequence: CDR1 MNHGY, CDR2 SVAAGI. Trimming pared 3 bases from V and 6 bases from J, leaving 12 bases between. The CDR3 runs 13 residues. The chain's CDR3 is CASSYRTESEQYF. The CDR3, as DNA: TGTGCCAGCAGTTACAGGACAGAGTCCGAGCAGTACTTC.

This clonotype was seen many times. The gene calls are TRBV5-6 and TRBJ2-1; D not resolved. The CDR3 runs to 18 residues. V lost 4 bases to trimming and J lost 2 bases, with 22 bases between them. Germline CDR1 and CDR2: SGHDT and YYEEEE. The chain's CDR3 is CASSQSTVTLRTYNEQFF. The DNA of the CDR3 is TGTGCCAGCAGCCAATCGACCGTCACGTTGAGGACCTACAATGAGCAGTTCTTC.

In this sample, this clonotype turned up many times. V usage is TRBV10-3 and J usage is TRBJ2-7; a weak D match, TRBD1 (5 bases). The V gene's germline CDR1 is ENHRY and CDR2 SYGVKD. The length of the CDR3 is 12 residues. V was cut by 2 bases and J by 4 bases, with 6 bases left in between. The CDR3 nucleotides read TGTGCCATCAGTGAGGGGGCGTACGAGCAGTACTTC. It yields the protein CAISEGAYEQYF.